This is a list of T cell receptor beta chains from one sample in a study of regulatory T cells in long-lasting Graves disease. TCRdb processed the multiplex PCR reads anew with MiXCR; each CDR3 protein has one entry. The sample holds some 410,000 distinct CDR3 sequences; 16% are singletons and the top ten take about 10%. Separately, the same data were catalogued under a study of T cells in Graves' hyperthyroidism and ophthalmopathy.

The sequences come from peripheral blood mononuclear cells (PBMCs), collected at new diagnosis, from a patient treated with antithyroid drugs. Receptor source: a woman aged 30 to 39 with Graves disease. The CDR3 runs from the conserved cysteine through the conserved F or W. A D gene is named only where the DNA matches it firmly. Expanded clones are given a class, and other clones once, few, many or no size at all.

.	TRBJ1-2	.	TRBV6-1	TGTGCCAGCAGTGTAACTCCCTGGCTATCTAACTATGGCTACACCTTC	CASSVTPWLSNYGYTF
many	TRBJ2-7	TRBD1	TRBV28	TGTGCCAGCAGTTTTCCCCCAAAGACAGGGTTATCCTACGAGCAGTACTTC	CASSFPPKTGLSYEQYF
few	TRBJ2-2	TRBD2	TRBV4-1	TGCGCCAGCAGCCTCAAATCAAGTTTGGGACTACCAACGCCCATGCAAACCGGGGAGCTGTTTTTT	CASSLKSSLGLPTPMQTGELFF
many	TRBJ1-1	.	TRBV6-1	TGTGCCAGCATAAGGGGCTGGGGTGAAGCTTTCTTT	CASIRGWGEAFF
once	TRBJ2-1	TRBD1	TRBV28	TGTGCCAGCATGCGTACGACAGGGGGCAAGGTTGAGCAGTTCTTC	CASMRTTGGKVEQFF
.	TRBJ2-7	TRBD2	TRBV7-9	TGTGCCACCTACCGAACGGGGGGCGAGCAGTACTTC	CATYRTGGEQYF
few	TRBJ1-1	.	TRBV10-3	TGTGCCATCAGTGCGGGGGGAGAGGGTGAAGCTTTCTTT	CAISAGGEGEAFF
.	TRBJ2-1	.	TRBV3-1	TGTGCCAGCAGCCCCGACCCTAGTGGGGGACCCCTTGAGCAGTTCTTC	CASSPDPSGGPLEQFF
many	TRBJ2-7	TRBD2	TRBV3-1	TGTGCCAGCAGCCAAGGTCCCCTACTAGCGGGGGCCTACGAGCAGTACTTC	CASSQGPLLAGAYEQYF
many	TRBJ2-1	TRBD2	TRBV12-3/TRBV12-4	TGTGCCAGCAGCGGTAGCGGGAGAAGTCCCAATGAGCAGTTCTTC	CASSGSGRSPNEQFF
.	TRBJ2-5	TRBD2	TRBV5-1	TGCGCCAGCAGCACGGACGGGAGGAAAGGGGAGACCCAGTACTTC	CASSTDGRKGETQYF
many	TRBJ2-7	.	TRBV12-3/TRBV12-4	TGTGCCAGCAGTCGAGGTCCCGCGAGTAGTTACGAGCAGTACTTC	CASSRGPASSYEQYF
many	TRBJ1-1	.	TRBV20-1	TGCAGTGCTAGAGTTTTTCTGGAGCTGAACACTGAAGCTTTCTTT	CSARVFLELNTEAFF
many	TRBJ1-1	.	TRBV9	TGTGCCAGCAGCGTAGAGGTAGGGATGAACACTGAAGCTTTCTTT	CASSVEVGMNTEAFF
many	TRBJ2-3	TRBD2	TRBV20-1	TGCAGTGCTAGAATCCCCTCTCTCCTAGGCGGGAGTTCCGATACGCAGTATTTT	CSARIPSLLGGSSDTQYF
many	TRBJ1-1	.	TRBV20-1	TGCTTAGGGCAACAGGCGAACACTGAAGCTTTCTTT	CLGQQANTEAFF
many	TRBJ1-6	.	TRBV11-2	TGTGCCAGCAGCGGAAACCTCGGGCCAGGGATTCTCCATTCACCCCTCCACTTT	CASSGNLGPGILHSPLHF
.	TRBJ2-5	.	TRBV19	TGTGCCAGTAGTATTACAGGGAAAGAGACCCAGTACTTC	CASSITGKETQYF
many	TRBJ2-5	.	TRBV2	TGTGCCAGCAGTCCGACCACCACCCAAGAGACCCAGTACTTC	CASSPTTTQETQYF
.	TRBJ1-1	TRBD1	TRBV27	TGTGCCAGCTTCCGGACAGGGGGCTGGACTGAAGCTTTCTTT	CASFRTGGWTEAFF
many	TRBJ2-5	.	TRBV12-3/TRBV12-4	TGTGCCAGCAGTTTTCATATAGGAGAGACCCAGTACTTC	CASSFHIGETQYF
few	TRBJ2-1	.	TRBV4-2	TGTGCCAGCAGCCAGGGCCGGGACCTCTACCGCAATGAGCAGTTCTTC	CASSQGRDLYRNEQFF
many	TRBJ1-5	.	TRBV15	TGTGCCACCAGCAGAGAGGCCAGGACTGCTAGCAATCAGCCCCAGCATTTT	CATSREARTASNQPQHF
few	TRBJ2-5	TRBD2	TRBV5-1	TGCGCCAGCAGCCCCGAGGCGGGGGGAATAGAGACCCAGTACTTC	CASSPEAGGIETQYF
few	TRBJ2-7	TRBD2	TRBV20-1	TGCAGTGTCGCCGGGACTAGTCCCGACGAGCAGTACTTC	CSVAGTSPDEQYF
many	TRBJ2-3	.	TRBV6-2/TRBV6-3	TGTGCCAGCAGTGCAGGGAGCCTTTCTAGCACAGATACGCAGTATTTT	CASSAGSLSSTDTQYF
few	TRBJ2-1	TRBD2	TRBV30	TGTGCCCGGAGGACGGGACTAGCGGGAGGGATGCAGTTCTTC	CARRTGLAGGMQFF
.	TRBJ2-1	TRBD2	TRBV4-3	TGCGCCAGCAGCCAAGAGGAACCAGCGGGAGGGTCCTACAATGAGCAGTTCTTC	CASSQEEPAGGSYNEQFF
many	TRBJ2-1	TRBD2	TRBV28	TGTGCCAGCGGACTAGCGGCAATCTACAATGAGCAGTTCTTC	CASGLAAIYNEQFF
many	TRBJ2-2	.	TRBV5-1	TGCGCCAGCAGTTTAGTAGGGGTGACGAACACCGGGGAGCTGTTTTTT	CASSLVGVTNTGELFF
many	TRBJ1-2	TRBD1	TRBV7-9	TGTGCCAGCAGCTCCAACAGGGGTGGCTACACCTTC	CASSSNRGGYTF
many	TRBJ2-2	TRBD2	TRBV30	TGTGCCTTAGCGGGCAGGAGGTCCGGGGAGCTGTTTTTT	CALAGRRSGELFF
.	TRBJ1-3	.	TRBV6-9	TGTGCCAGCAGTTACACCAACAATAGAGGAAACACCATATATTTT	CASSYTNNRGNTIYF
.	TRBJ2-1	TRBD2	TRBV5-6	TGTGCCAGCAGCTTGACTAGCGGGAGGGTACAGAATGAGCAGTTCTTC	CASSLTSGRVQNEQFF
many	TRBJ1-2	.	TRBV28	TGTGCCAGCAGTCACACGCGGACTTTAATACGAGCCTATGGCTACACCTTC	CASSHTRTLIRAYGYTF
many	TRBJ2-1	.	TRBV2	TGTGCCAGCAAAGGAGACCGAACCCAATCCTACAATGAGCAGTTCTTC	CASKGDRTQSYNEQFF
many	TRBJ2-2	.	TRBV14	TGTGCCAGCAGCCAAGATTTCAGGGCAGGAAGGACCGGGGAGCTGTTTTTT	CASSQDFRAGRTGELFF
few	TRBJ2-1	.	TRBV6-2/TRBV6-3	TGTGCCAGCAGTTACTCTAGAGGGTGGGAGTTCTTC	CASSYSRGWEFF
.	TRBJ1-2	.	TRBV5-4	TGTGCCAGCAGCTTGCATGTCGTTGACTATGGCTACACCTTC	CASSLHVVDYGYTF
many	TRBJ1-4	TRBD1	TRBV4-3	TGCGCCAGCAGCCAAGATACCCCGACAGGGGCAACTAATGAAAAACTGTTTTTT	CASSQDTPTGATNEKLFF
many	TRBJ2-7	.	TRBV28	TGTGCCAGCAGTTCCTTCCAGGGAATCACCTACAAGCAGTACTTC	CASSSFQGITYKQYF
.	TRBJ2-3	TRBD1	TRBV2	TGTGCCAGGAAAGACAGGGCCACAGATACGCAGTATTTT	CARKDRATDTQYF
.	TRBJ2-1	TRBD2	TRBV7-2	TGTGTCAGCAGCCTTAGCGGGAGGAGGCTGGGGAATGAGCAGTTCTTC	CVSSLSGRRLGNEQFF
few	TRBJ2-1	.	TRBV5-1	TGCGCCAGCAGCCCCTCCGCCGACGTCTATGAGCAGTTCTTC	CASSPSADVYEQFF
many	TRBJ1-2	TRBD1	TRBV28	TGTGCCAGCAGTTCCGGACAGGGAGGTCTGCGGAATGGCTACACCTTC	CASSSGQGGLRNGYTF
.	TRBJ1-4	.	TRBV28	TGTGCCAGCAGCCCGACAGAAAAACTGTTTTTT	CASSPTEKLFF
many	TRBJ2-5	.	TRBV30	TGTGCCTGGGGTTTAGGACAGCTCCAAGAGACCCAGTACTTC	CAWGLGQLQETQYF
.	TRBJ2-2	.	TRBV4-2	TGTGCCAGCAGCTACCGCTTAGGGGAGAGGGTAGCCGGGGAGCTGTTTTTT	CASSYRLGERVAGELFF
many	TRBJ1-1	.	TRBV6-1	TGTGCCAGCAGTGACTATAGGACACCTTATGAAGCTTTCTTT	CASSDYRTPYEAFF
.	TRBJ1-5	.	TRBV27	TGTGCCAGCAGTTTATACAGCTTCAATCAGCCCCAGCATTTT	CASSLYSFNQPQHF
many	TRBJ2-7	TRBD2	TRBV7-3	TGTGCCAGCAGCTTAACGTTAAGTGCCAGCGGGAGCGCCTACGAGCAGTACTTC	CASSLTLSASGSAYEQYF
few	TRBJ2-7	.	TRBV7-9	TGTGCCAGCAGCTTACTTCGGGCAGGGGCCCGATACGAGCAGTACTTC	CASSLLRAGARYEQYF
many	TRBJ2-1	TRBD2	TRBV6-2/TRBV6-3	TGTGCCAGCAGTATCGGGACTAGTTACAATGAGCAGTTCTTC	CASSIGTSYNEQFF
few	TRBJ1-6	.	TRBV5-1	TGCGCCAGCAGCCCGGGACACGGGTACTCTATTTCACCCCTCCACTTT	CASSPGHGYSISPLHF